The 13 T cell receptor beta chains in this list originate from one sample, sequenced in a study of cytomegalovirus exposure and HLA in healthy donors. Primers: 60 Vbeta forward and 13 Jbeta reverse. The assay was immunoSEQ multiplex PCR, and TCRdb's table has in-frame clones only and misses some. This repertoire shows more than 80,000 clones, roughly four fifths found once; its top ten account for 3.5% to 4%. The sample was PBMCs. These receptors came from a man aged 55 to 70 in good health and CMV-seronegative.

This clone has just a few counts. The rearrangement uses TRBV7-2 and TRBJ1-5; 7 bases are a match to TRBD1. V was pared by 7 bases and J by 7 bases, with 16 bases of the junction left unmatched. Germline lookup yields CDR1 SGHTA and CDR2 FQGNSA. The CDR3 runs to 16 residues. The CDR3 sequence: CASTSLHDRVYQPQHF. For the CDR3, the DNA is TGTGCCAGCACCTCCCTACACGACAGGGTTTACCAGCCCCAGCATTTT. Complete variable domain (other parts from reference TRBV7-2 and TRBJ1-5): GAGVSQSPSNKVTEKGKDVELRCDPISGHTALYWYRQSLGQGLEFLIYFQGNSAPDKSGLPSDRFSAERTGGSVSTLTIQRTQQEDSAVYLCASTSLHDRVYQPQHFGDGTRLSIL.

The rearrangement links TRBV4-3 to TRBJ1-6; D is uncertain. Between the trimmed V and J ends, which lost 0 bases and 5 bases, there was a span of 5 bases. The germline V gene encodes CDR1 LGHNA and CDR2 YSLEER. This CDR3 is 14 amino acids long. This CDR3 is CASSQETDNSPLHF. The CDR3, as DNA: TGCGCCAGCAGCCAAGAAACGGATAATTCACCCCTCCACTTT.

The rearrangement links TRBV5-1 to TRBJ2-7; 10 bases align to TRBD2. CDR3 length equals 17 residues. Germline lookup yields CDR1 SGHRS and CDR2 YFSETQ. The V gene end was trimmed by 3 bases and the J gene end by 4 bases; junction bases not matched to a gene: 13. The CDR3 sequence: CASSWNPSSGGRYEQYF. Written as DNA, the CDR3 is TGCGCCAGCAGCTGGAACCCTTCTAGCGGGGGTCGGTACGAGCAGTACTTC.

The chain couples TRBV5-1 to TRBJ2-5; D is perhaps TRBD2 (5 bases). The CDR3 is made up of 14 amino acids. The ends were cut back, 0 bases at V and 4 bases at J, with 10 bases in the middle. Looked up from germline, CDR1 is SGHRS and CDR2 is YFSETQ. Here the CDR3 DNA reads TGCGCCAGCAGCTTGGCGAGCGGCGGAGAGACCCAGTACTTC. It specifies CASSLASGGETQYF.

This chain joins TRBV7-9 and TRBJ1-1; D call uncertain. The CDR3 totals 15 residues. V lost 5 bases and J lost 4, with 17 bases in between. CDR1 is SEHNR, CDR2 FQNEAQ, per germline (reference sequence). This chain's CDR3 is CASSQTGNRGTEAFF. CDR3 DNA sequence: TGTGCCAGCAGCCAGACCGGGAATCGAGGCACTGAAGCTTTCTTT.

The genes are TRBV18 and TRBJ1-1; a weak D match, TRBD1 (6 bases). CDR1 is KGHSH, CDR2 LQKENI, per germline. The length of the CDR3 is 14 residues. Trimming removed 8 bases at V and 5 bases at J, with 18 bases between. CDR3 DNA: TGTGCCAGCATGGTCCAGGGGCGTGATACTGAAGCTTTCTTT. Translated, it gives CASMVQGRDTEAFF.

This chain uses TRBV28 with TRBJ2-3; TRBD2 matches at 10 bases. The CDR3 covers 15 residues. The V gene end was trimmed by 5 bases and the J gene end by 3 bases; junction bases not matched to a gene: 5. Germline V gives CDR1 MDHEN, CDR2 SYDVKM. This CDR3 is CASSPQRGGTDTQYF. The CDR3 DNA sequence: TGTGCCAGCAGTCCACAGCGGGGGGGAACAGATACGCAGTATTTT. The full variable domain, rest sourced from reference TRBV28 and TRBJ2-3, is DVKVTQSSRYLVKRTGEKVFLECVQDMDHENMFWYRQDPGLGLRLIYFSYDVKMKEKGDIPEGYSVSREKKERFSLILESASTNQTSMYLCASSPQRGGTDTQYFGPGTRLTVL.

This chain uses TRBV18 with TRBJ2-2; D might be TRBD1 (6 bases). There are 15 residues in the CDR3. The V and J ends lost 6 bases and 0 bases respectively, with 11 bases between them. From germline, CDR1 is KGHSH and CDR2 LQKENI. CDR3 DNA sequence: TGTGCCAGCTCGTCAGGGGTCTCGAACACCGGGGAGCTGTTTTTT. This gives the protein CASSSGVSNTGELFF.

The chain combines TRBV4-3 with TRBJ1-2; D possibly corresponds to TRBD1 (6 bases). The CDR3 runs to 14 residues. Trimming left V 6 bases short and J 8 bases short, with 19 bases between. From germline, CDR1 is LGHNA and CDR2 YSLEER. The CDR3 nucleotides are TGCGCCAGCAGACCCCAGACAGGTACGGGGGGCTACACCTTC. It codes for CASRPQTGTGGYTF.

This chain joins TRBV6-1 and TRBJ1-1, with 9 bases that match TRBD1. The CDR3 is 13 amino acids. Germline V CDR1 and CDR2: MNHNS, SASEGT. V shed 8 bases, J shed 3 bases, and the junction held 4 bases outside the gene matches. CDR3 nucleotide sequence: TGTGCCAGCGCGGGACAGGGATACACTGAAGCTTTCTTT. Its translation is CASAGQGYTEAFF.

The V call is TRBV12-5, the J call TRBJ1-4, with 10 bases identical to TRBD1. Germline-derived CDR1 and CDR2 are LGHNT and FRNRAP. J lost 6 bases, V lost 6 bases, and 4 bases had no gene match. The CDR3 covers 14 residues. The CDR3 sequence is CASGPGQGYEKLFF. Here the CDR3 DNA reads TGTGCTAGTGGCCCGGGACAGGGGTATGAAAAACTGTTTTTT.

CDR3 DNA: TGTGCCAGCTCACAGGGGGCGACGAATGGCTACACCTTC. It encodes CASSQGATNGYTF. J is TRBJ1-2 and V is TRBV18; 7 bases are shared with TRBD1. Unmatched junction bases numbered 5, after V lost 4 bases and J lost 6 bases. Germline V gives CDR1 KGHSH, CDR2 LQKENI. The CDR3 consists of 13 residues.

This clone has only a few counts. This sequence joins TRBV5-6 and TRBJ2-7; perhaps TRBD1 as D (5 bases). The CDR3 consists of 14 residues. The germline CDR1 and CDR2 sequences are SGHDT and YYEEEE. The germline V and J ends were trimmed by 4 bases and 2 bases, with 13 bases remaining between them. The CDR3 here is CASSRQTATYEQYF. The CDR3, as DNA: TGTGCCAGCAGCCGACAGACCGCAACCTACGAGCAGTACTTC.